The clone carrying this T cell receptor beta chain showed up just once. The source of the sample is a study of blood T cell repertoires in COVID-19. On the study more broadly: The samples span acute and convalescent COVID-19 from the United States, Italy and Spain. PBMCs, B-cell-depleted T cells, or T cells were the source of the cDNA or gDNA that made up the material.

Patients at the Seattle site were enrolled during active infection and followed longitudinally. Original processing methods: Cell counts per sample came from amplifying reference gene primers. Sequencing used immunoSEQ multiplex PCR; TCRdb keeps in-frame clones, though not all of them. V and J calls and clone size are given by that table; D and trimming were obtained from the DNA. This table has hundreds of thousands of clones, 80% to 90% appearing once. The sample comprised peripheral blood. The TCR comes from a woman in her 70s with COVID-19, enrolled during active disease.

CDR3 protein: CASSPALAGNTYEQYF. CDR3 DNA: TGTGCCAGCAGCCCAGCGCTAGCGGGGAACACTTACGAGCAGTACTTC. The V and J genes are TRBV7-9 and TRBJ2-7; TRBD2 agrees at 9 bases. V lost 5 bases and J lost 4; bases outside the gene matches: 12. The CDR3 spans 16 residues. Looked up from germline, CDR1 is SEHNR and CDR2 is FQNEAQ (reference sequence).